Many counts were recorded for the clone carrying this T cell receptor (beta chain). Its antigen is currently unknown. From germline, CDR1 is SGHAT and CDR2 FQNNGV. The CDR3 consists of 15 residues. V was trimmed by 1 base and J by 0 bases, leaving 4 bases between them. The record originates from a study of human T cells and chemical hapten exposure. The overall study: Minor pooled library volume differences mainly drove per-sample TCR yield variation. Points from the study as a whole: DPC sensitization produced no change in TCRs with frequency above 1 in 1000.

Sample time point: healthy volunteer bleed at 2 weeks. Whole blood that had not been fractionated was the source of extracted total RNA. Unique molecular identifiers were attached to individual cDNA molecules within the library. As handled by the study authors: A per-sample median of 95,638 TCRs was observed, with a range of roughly 20,000 to 690,600. TCRdb used MiXCR to reprocess the RACE reads, holding one entry per CDR3 protein. The V and J calls here are based on TCRdb, not the publication. The table shows some 90,000 distinct CDR3 sequences, with 8.5% to 9% occurring only once. The TCR comes from a female donor in good health. Some clones in this sample may be carry-over from other donors' samples. The sample comprised whole blood. The chain is built from TRBV11-2 and TRBJ2-6; D is ambiguous. CDR3 coding DNA: TGTGCCAGCAGCTTAGGTCTCTCTGGGGCCAACGTCCTGACTTTC. It yields the protein CASSLGLSGANVLTF.